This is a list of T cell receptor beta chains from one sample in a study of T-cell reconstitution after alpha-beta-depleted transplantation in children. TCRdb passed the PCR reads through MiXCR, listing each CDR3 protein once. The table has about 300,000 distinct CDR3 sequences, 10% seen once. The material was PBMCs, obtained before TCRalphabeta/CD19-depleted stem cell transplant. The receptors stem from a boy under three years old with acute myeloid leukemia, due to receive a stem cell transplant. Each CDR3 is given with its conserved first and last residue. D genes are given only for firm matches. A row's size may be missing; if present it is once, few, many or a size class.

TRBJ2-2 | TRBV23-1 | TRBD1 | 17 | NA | TGCGACAGCAGTCAAACCCCGGGGCAGGGGGTATTCGGGGAGCTGTTTTTT | CDSSQTPGQGVFGELFF
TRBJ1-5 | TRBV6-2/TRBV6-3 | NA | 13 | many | TGTGCCAGCAGTCCTACAGTTGGTCAGCCCCAGCATTTT | CASSPTVGQPQHF
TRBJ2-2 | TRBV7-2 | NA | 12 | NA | TGTGCCAGCACCGCTGGAGGGCGGGAGCTGTTTTTT | CASTAGGRELFF
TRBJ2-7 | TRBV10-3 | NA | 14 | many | TGTGCCATCAGTGTCTCCAGGGGCCCGTACGAGCAGTACTTC | CAISVSRGPYEQYF
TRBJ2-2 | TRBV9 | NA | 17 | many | TGTGCCAGCAGCGTAGCTACTAGGGGATGGAACACCGGGGAGCTGTTTTTT | CASSVATRGWNTGELFF
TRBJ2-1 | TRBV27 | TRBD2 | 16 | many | TGTGCCAGCAGTTTATTGATTAGCGGGACCTACAATGAGCAGTTCTTC | CASSLLISGTYNEQFF
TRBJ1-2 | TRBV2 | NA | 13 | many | TGTGCCGTGCAGGGTGTGGGGAGTTATGGCTACACCTTC | CAVQGVGSYGYTF
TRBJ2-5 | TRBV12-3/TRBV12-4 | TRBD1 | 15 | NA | TGTGCCAGCAGTTGGGACAGATCGAACCAAGAGACCCAGTACTTC | CASSWDRSNQETQYF
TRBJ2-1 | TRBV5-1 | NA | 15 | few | TGCGCCAGCAGCTTGTTACTGCCTAGCTACAATGAGCAGTTCTTC | CASSLLLPSYNEQFF
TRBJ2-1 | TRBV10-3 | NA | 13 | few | TGTGCCATCAGGGGCGGGGGCCCCCCGGGGCAGTTCTTC | CAIRGGGPPGQFF
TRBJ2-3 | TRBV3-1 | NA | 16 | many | TGTGCCAGCAGCCAAGAAGGAGTATATGCCACAGATACGCAGTATTTT | CASSQEGVYATDTQYF
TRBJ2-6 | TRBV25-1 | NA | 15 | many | TGTGCCAGTCAAGGCTCAGGGAACGGGGCCAACGTCCTGACTTTC | CASQGSGNGANVLTF
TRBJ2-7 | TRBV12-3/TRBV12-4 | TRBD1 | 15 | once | TGTGCCAGCAGTTTCGGGACAGGTCATTCCTACGAGCAGTACTTC | CASSFGTGHSYEQYF
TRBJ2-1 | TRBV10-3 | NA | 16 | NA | TGTGCCATCAGTGAGTCGACCCTAGCCTCCTACAATGAGCAGTTCTTC | CAISESTLASYNEQFF
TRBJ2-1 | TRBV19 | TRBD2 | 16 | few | TGTGCCAGTAGTAGAGGACTAGCGGGAGGACACAATGAGCAGTTCTTC | CASSRGLAGGHNEQFF
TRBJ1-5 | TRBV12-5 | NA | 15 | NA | TGTGCTAGTGGTTTGGTACGAGGGAGCAATCAGCCCCAGCATTTT | CASGLVRGSNQPQHF
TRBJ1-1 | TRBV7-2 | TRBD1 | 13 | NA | TGTGCCAGCAGCGACGACAGGGTCACTGAAGCTTTCTTT | CASSDDRVTEAFF
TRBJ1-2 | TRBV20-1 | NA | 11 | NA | TGCAGTGCTAGAGATAACGGCGGCTACACCTTC | CSARDNGGYTF
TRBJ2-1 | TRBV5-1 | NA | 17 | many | TGCGCCAGCAGCTTTGATCCTTCAGGAGTCGTCTACAATGAGCAGTTCTTC | CASSFDPSGVVYNEQFF
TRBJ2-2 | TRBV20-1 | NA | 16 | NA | TGCAGTGCTAGAGATTCCCAGGGGGGGCCGACCGGGGAGCTGTTTTTT | CSARDSQGGPTGELFF
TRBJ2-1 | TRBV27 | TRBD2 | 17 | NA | TGTGCCAGCAGTTTTGGTGGTACTAGCGGGAGATCCAATGAGCATTTCTTC | CASSFGGTSGRSNEHFF
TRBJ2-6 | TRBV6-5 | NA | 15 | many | TGTGCCAGCAGTCTACAGGTAACCGGGGCCAACGTCCTGACTTTC | CASSLQVTGANVLTF
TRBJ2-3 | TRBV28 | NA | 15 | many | TGTGCCAGCAGTTATAGTAGCGGCAACACAGATACGCAGTATTTT | CASSYSSGNTDTQYF
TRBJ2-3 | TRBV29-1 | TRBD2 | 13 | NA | TGCAGCGTTGTACTAGCGGGAGTGGATATGCAGTATTTT | CSVVLAGVDMQYF
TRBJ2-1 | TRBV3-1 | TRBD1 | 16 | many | TGTGCCAGCAGCCAGCCTGGACAGGGGAGGTACAATGAGCAGTTCTTC | CASSQPGQGRYNEQFF